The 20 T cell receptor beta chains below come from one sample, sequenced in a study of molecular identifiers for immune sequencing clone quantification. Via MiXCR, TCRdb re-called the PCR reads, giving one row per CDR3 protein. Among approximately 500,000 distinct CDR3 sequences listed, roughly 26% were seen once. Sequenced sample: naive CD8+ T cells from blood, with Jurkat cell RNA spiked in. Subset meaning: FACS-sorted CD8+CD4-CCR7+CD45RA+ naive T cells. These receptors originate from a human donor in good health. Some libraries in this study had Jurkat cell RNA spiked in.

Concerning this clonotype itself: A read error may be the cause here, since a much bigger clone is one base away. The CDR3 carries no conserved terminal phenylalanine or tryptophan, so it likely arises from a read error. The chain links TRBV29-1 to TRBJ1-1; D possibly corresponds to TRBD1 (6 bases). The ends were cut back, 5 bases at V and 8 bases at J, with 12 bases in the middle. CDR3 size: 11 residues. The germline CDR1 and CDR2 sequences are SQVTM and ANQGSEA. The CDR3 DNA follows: TGCAGCGTTACAGAGACAGGCGAAGCTTTCTCT. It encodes CSVTETGEAFS.

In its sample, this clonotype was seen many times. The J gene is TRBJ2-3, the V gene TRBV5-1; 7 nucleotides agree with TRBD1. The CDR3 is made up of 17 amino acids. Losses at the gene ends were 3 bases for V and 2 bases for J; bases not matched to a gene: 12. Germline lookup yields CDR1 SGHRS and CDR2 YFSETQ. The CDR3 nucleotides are TGCGCCAGCAGCTCGCTCCCCGGACAGGACACCACAGATACGCAGTATTTT. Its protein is CASSSLPGQDTTDTQYF.

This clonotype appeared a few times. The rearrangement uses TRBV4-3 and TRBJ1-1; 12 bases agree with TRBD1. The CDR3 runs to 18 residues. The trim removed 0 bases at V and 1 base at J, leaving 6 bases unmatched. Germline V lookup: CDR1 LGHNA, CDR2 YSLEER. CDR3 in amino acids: CASSQDLGTGGWNTEAFF. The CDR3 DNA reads TGCGCCAGCAGCCAAGATCTGGGGACAGGGGGCTGGAACACTGAAGCTTTCTTT.

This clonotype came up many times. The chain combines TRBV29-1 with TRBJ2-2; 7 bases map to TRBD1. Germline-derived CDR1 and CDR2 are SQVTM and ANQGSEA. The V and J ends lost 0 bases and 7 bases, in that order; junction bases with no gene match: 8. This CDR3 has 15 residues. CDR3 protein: CSVEDQPGGDGELFF. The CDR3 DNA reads TGCAGCGTTGAAGACCAACCAGGGGGTGACGGGGAGCTGTTTTTT.

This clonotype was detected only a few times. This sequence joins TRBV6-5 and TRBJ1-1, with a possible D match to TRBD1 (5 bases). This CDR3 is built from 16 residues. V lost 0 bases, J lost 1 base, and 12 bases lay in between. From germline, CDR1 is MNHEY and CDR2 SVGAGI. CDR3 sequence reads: CASSYSIDSSNTEAFF. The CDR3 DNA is TGTGCCAGCAGTTACTCGATAGACAGTTCGAACACTGAAGCTTTCTTT.

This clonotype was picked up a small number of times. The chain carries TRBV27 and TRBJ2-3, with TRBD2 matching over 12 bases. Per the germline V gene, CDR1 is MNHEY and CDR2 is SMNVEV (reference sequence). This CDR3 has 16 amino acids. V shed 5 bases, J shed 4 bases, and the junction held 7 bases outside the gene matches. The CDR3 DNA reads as TGTGCCAGCAGTCCCTTGACTAGCGGGAGAGCAGATACGCAGTATTTT. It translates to CASSPLTSGRADTQYF.

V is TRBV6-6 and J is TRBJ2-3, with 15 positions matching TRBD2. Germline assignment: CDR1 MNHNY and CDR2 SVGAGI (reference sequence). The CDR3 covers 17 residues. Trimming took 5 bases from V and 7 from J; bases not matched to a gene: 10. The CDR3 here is CASSPGLAGGLGNTQYF. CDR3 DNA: TGTGCCAGCAGTCCGGGACTAGCGGGGGGCCTAGGAAATACGCAGTATTTT.

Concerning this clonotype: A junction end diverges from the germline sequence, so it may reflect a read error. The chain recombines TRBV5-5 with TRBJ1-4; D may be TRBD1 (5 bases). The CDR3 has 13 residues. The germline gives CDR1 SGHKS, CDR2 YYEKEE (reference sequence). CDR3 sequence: CASSDSNNKKLFF. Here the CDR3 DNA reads TGTGCCAGCAGCGACAGCAATAATAAAAAACTGTTTTTT. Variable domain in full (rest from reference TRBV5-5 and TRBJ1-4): DAGVTQSPTHLIKTRGQQVTLRCSPISGHKSVSWYQQVLGQGPQFIFQYYEKEERGRGNFPDRFSARQFPNYSSELNVNALLLGDSALYLCASSDSNNKKLFFGSGTQLSVL.

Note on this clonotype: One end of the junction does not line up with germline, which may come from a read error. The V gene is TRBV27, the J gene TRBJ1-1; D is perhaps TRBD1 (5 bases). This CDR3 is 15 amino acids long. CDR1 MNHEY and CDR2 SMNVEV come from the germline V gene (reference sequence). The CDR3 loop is CDSSPRDPVHTEAFF. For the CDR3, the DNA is TGTGACAGCAGTCCGCGGGACCCAGTGCACACTGAAGCTTTCTTT.

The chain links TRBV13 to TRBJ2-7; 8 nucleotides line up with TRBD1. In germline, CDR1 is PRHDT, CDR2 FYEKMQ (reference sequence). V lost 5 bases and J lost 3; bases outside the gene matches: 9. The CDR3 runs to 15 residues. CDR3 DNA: TGTGCCAGCAGCGGTACAGGGGGGCGGGTCTACGAGCAGTACTTC. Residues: CASSGTGGRVYEQYF.

CDR3 sequence: CASSALTGGQNEQFF. DNA for the CDR3: TGTGCCAGCAGTGCGTTAACCGGGGGGCAGAATGAGCAGTTCTTC. The chain couples TRBV2 to TRBJ2-1, with D perhaps TRBD2 (7 bases). V was cut by 4 bases and J by 7 bases, with 17 bases left in between. Germline assignment: CDR1 SNHLY and CDR2 FYNNEI. CDR3 length: 15 residues.

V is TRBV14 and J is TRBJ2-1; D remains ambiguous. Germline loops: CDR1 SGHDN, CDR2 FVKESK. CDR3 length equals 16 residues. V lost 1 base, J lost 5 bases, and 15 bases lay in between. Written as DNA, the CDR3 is TGTGCCAGCAGCCAAGCCCCAGGAGCAAATCACAATGAGCAGTTCTTC. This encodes CASSQAPGANHNEQFF.

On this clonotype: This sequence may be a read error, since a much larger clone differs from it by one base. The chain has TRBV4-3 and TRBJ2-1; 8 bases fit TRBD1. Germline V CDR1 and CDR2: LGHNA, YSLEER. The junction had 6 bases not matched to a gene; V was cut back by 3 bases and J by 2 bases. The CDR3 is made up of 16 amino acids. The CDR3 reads CASSHADRAAYNEQFF. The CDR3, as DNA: TGCGCCAGCAGCCACGCGGACAGGGCTGCCTACAATGAGCAGTTCTTC.

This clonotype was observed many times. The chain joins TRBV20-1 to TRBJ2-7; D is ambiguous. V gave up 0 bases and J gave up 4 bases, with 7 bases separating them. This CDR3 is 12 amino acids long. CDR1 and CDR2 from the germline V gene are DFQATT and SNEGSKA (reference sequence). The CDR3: CSARDQVYEQYF. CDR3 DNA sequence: TGCAGTGCTAGAGACCAGGTGTACGAGCAGTACTTC.

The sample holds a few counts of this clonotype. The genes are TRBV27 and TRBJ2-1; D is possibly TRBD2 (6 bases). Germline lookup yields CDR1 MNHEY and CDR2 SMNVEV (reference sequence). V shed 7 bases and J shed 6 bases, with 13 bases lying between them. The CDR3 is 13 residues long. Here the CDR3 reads CASNTGLSNEQFF. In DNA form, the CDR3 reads TGTGCCAGCAACACGGGACTTAGCAATGAGCAGTTCTTC.

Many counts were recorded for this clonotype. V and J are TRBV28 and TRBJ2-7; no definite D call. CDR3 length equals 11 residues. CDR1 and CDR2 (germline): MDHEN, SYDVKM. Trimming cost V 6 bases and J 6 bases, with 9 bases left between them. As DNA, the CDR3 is TGTGCCAGCAGCCCCTCGCGCGAGCAGTACTTC. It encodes CASSPSREQYF.

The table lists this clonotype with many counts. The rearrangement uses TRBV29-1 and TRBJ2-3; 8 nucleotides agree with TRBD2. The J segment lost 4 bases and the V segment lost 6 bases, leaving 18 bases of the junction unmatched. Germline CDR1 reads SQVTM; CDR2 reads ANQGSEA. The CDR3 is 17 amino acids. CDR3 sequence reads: CSVKGVSGDVNSDTQYF. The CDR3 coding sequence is TGCAGCGTGAAAGGAGTTAGCGGGGACGTCAACTCAGATACGCAGTATTTT.

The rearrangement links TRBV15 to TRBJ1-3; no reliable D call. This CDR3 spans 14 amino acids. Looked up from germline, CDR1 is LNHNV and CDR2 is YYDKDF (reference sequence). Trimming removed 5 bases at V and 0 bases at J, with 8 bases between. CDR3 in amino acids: CATSHSSSGNTIYF. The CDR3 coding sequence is TGTGCCACCAGCCACAGTAGCTCTGGAAACACCATATATTTT.

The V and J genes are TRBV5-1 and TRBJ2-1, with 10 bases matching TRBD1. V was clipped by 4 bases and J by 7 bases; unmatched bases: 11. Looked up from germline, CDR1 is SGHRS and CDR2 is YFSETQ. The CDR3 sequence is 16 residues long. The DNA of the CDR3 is TGCGCCAGCAGCCTCGGACAGGGGGACCTTGAGAATGAGCAGTTCTTC. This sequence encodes CASSLGQGDLENEQFF.

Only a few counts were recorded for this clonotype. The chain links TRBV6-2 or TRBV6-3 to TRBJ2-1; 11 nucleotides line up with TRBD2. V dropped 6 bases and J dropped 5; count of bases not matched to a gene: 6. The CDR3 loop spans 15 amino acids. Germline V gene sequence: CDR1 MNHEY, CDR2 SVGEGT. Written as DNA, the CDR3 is TGTGCCAGCAGACTAGCGGGAGAAGGCGACAATGAGCAGTTCTTC. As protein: CASRLAGEGDNEQFF.